The following is a T cell receptor beta chain sequence with its context. This sample was included in a study of blood T cell repertoires in COVID-19. Study information: The origin of the acute and convalescent COVID-19 samples was the United States, Italy and Spain. PBMCs, B-cell-depleted T cells, or T cells were the source of the cDNA or gDNA that made up the material.

Original data processing: Quantification of nucleated cells was approximated via reference gene primer amplification. TCRdb's copy holds only in-frame clones and misses some; the assay was immunoSEQ multiplex PCR. V and J calls and clone size come straight from that table; D and trimming were deduced from the DNA. The repertoire holds about 250,000 clones, with around nine tenths as singletons. Germline V gives CDR1 MNHEY, CDR2 SVGAGI. Trimming left V 8 bases short and J 5 bases short, with 13 bases between. The CDR3 consists of 13 residues. The rearrangement links TRBV6-5 to TRBJ2-1; D possibly corresponds to TRBD2 (7 bases). The receptor comes from a man between 18 and 29 years old with active or convalescent COVID-19. Sequencing was done on a sample of peripheral blood. CDR3 sequence: CASGGAIHNEQFF. The CDR3 DNA follows: TGTGCCAGCGGGGGGGCCATCCACAATGAGCAGTTCTTC.